Sequencing of this T cell receptor beta chain was carried out in a study of response to subunit inactivated influenza vaccine. Study-wide results and limits: The authors offered the suggestion that each seasonal influenza vaccination recruits few new T cells.

The CDR3 has 15 residues. V lost 6 bases, J lost 0 bases, and 3 bases stayed unmatched. Germline CDR1 and CDR2: DFQATT and SNEGSKA (reference sequence). This clonotype has just a few counts. Its specificity is unknown. Each CDR3 protein gets one entry after TCRdb re-called the RT-PCR reads with MiXCR. The profile shows 400,000 to 650,000 distinct CDR3 sequences, approximately 7.7% of them singletons. The clonotype comes from a man between 50 and 69 years old who received an inactivated influenza vaccine. The specimen comprised PBMCs from blood, sampled around 25 months after vaccination. The chain joins TRBV20-1 to TRBJ2-1; 12 bases agree with TRBD2. The CDR3 loop reads CSASTSGSSYNEQFF. The CDR3 nucleotides are TGCAGTGCCTCGACTAGCGGGAGCTCCTACAATGAGCAGTTCTTC.